What follows are 20 T cell receptor beta chains derived from one specimen sequenced in a study of blood T cell repertoires in COVID-19. The method was immunoSEQ multiplex PCR; TCRdb's version includes in-frame clones alone and lacks a portion of them. The sample includes 200,000 or so clones, almost 80% of them seen just once. The specimen was peripheral blood. These receptors originate from a man in his 60s with active or convalescent COVID-19.

V gene TRBV5-1 combines with J gene TRBJ2-7; tentatively, D is TRBD1 (8 bases). V lost 4 bases, J lost 6 bases, and 17 bases lay in between. CDR1 is SGHRS and CDR2 is YFSETQ in the germline V gene. This CDR3 comprises 14 residues. In DNA, the CDR3 is TGCGCCAGCAGCCACGGACAGGGAGGGGTCGAGCAGTACTTC. Protein: CASSHGQGGVEQYF.

The chain recombines TRBV6-2 or TRBV6-3 with TRBJ1-5, with D unresolved. The V gene's germline CDR1 is MNHEY and CDR2 SVGEGT. V was pared by 2 bases and J by 6 bases, with 11 bases between. This CDR3 region has 14 residues. The CDR3 region is CASSYGAPSQPQHF. The CDR3 DNA follows: TGTGCCAGCAGTTACGGAGCCCCGTCTCAGCCCCAGCATTTT.

The sample holds one count of this clone. This chain links TRBV7-9 with TRBJ2-3; TRBD1 might be the D (5 bases). The CDR3 consists of 17 residues. Germline-derived CDR1 and CDR2 are SEHNR and FQNEAQ (reference sequence). Trimming cost V 6 bases and J 5 bases, with 24 bases left between them. The CDR3 loop reads CASRPPSRRYTGDTQYF. The CDR3 region has the DNA TGTGCCAGCAGACCACCCTCACGGCGGTATACAGGAGATACGCAGTATTTT.

Only one count was recorded for this clone. This chain links TRBV29-1 with TRBJ2-7; TRBD1 might be the D (6 bases). Trimming removed 5 bases from V and 3 bases from J, with 11 bases in between. Germline lookup yields CDR1 SQVTM and CDR2 ANQGSEA. The CDR3 sequence is 12 residues long. As DNA, the CDR3 is TGCAGCGTTAGCAGGGGTATCTACGAGCAGTACTTC. This sequence encodes CSVSRGIYEQYF.

The V gene is TRBV24-1, the J gene TRBJ2-7; D perhaps matches TRBD1 (6 bases). V lost 7 bases and J lost 3, with 18 bases in between. The germline gives CDR1 KGHDR, CDR2 SFDVKD. CDR3 length: 15 residues. The CDR3 sequence is CATRDTGTSYYEQYF. The CDR3 nucleotides are TGTGCCACCAGGGACACAGGGACCTCCTACTACGAGCAGTACTTC.

V and J are TRBV7-9 and TRBJ2-3; possibly TRBD1 for D (6 bases). The CDR3 length is 15 residues. Trimming pared 3 bases from V and 2 bases from J, leaving 12 bases between. Germline V lookup: CDR1 SEHNR, CDR2 FQNEAQ (reference sequence). The CDR3 region has the DNA TGTGCCAGCAGCTTCTTGGACAGAGTCACAGATACGCAGTATTTT. It translates to CASSFLDRVTDTQYF.

This chain joins TRBV27 and TRBJ2-7; TRBD1 is a possible D gene (6 bases). V gave up 5 bases and J gave up 1 base, with 24 bases separating them. The CDR3 totals 18 residues. Per germline, CDR1 MNHEY and CDR2 SMNVEV (reference sequence). This chain's CDR3 is CASSPPRTGFGGSYEQYF. CDR3 nucleotide sequence: TGTGCCAGCAGTCCCCCCCGAACAGGGTTTGGAGGATCCTACGAGCAGTACTTC.

This clone was seen once. The chain recombines TRBV11-2 with TRBJ1-1; 7 bases fit TRBD1. The CDR3 is made up of 17 amino acids. The germline CDR1 and CDR2 sequences are SGHAT and FQNNGV. The trim removed 0 bases at V and 3 bases at J, leaving 10 bases unmatched. CDR3: CASSLDGAGQAYTEAFF. The CDR3 DNA is TGTGCCAGCAGCTTAGATGGGGCCGGACAGGCGTACACTGAAGCTTTCTTT.

This chain connects TRBV6-2 or TRBV6-3 to TRBJ2-7, with TRBD2 matching 10 bases. The germline V gene encodes CDR1 MNHEY and CDR2 SVGEGT. The CDR3 covers 15 residues. The ends lost 2 bases at V and 4 bases at J; junction bases unmatched: 5. The CDR3: CASSYPAGGHYEQYF. The CDR3 DNA reads TGTGCCAGCAGTTACCCAGCGGGAGGGCATTACGAGCAGTACTTC.

This sequence joins TRBV2 and TRBJ2-3, with D possibly TRBD1 on 5 matching bases. This CDR3 comprises 15 residues. Trimming left V 2 bases short and J 3 bases short, with 12 bases between. Germline CDR1 reads SNHLY; CDR2 reads FYNNEI. CDR3 region: CASSERAGWTDTQYF. CDR3 DNA: TGTGCCAGCAGTGAAAGGGCAGGGTGGACAGATACGCAGTATTTT.

This sequence joins TRBV29-1 and TRBJ2-2, with 7 bases aligning to TRBD1. Per the germline V gene, CDR1 is SQVTM and CDR2 is ANQGSEA. The V gene end was trimmed by 6 bases and the J gene end by 0 bases; junction bases not matched to a gene: 7. This CDR3 has 15 amino acids. The CDR3 loop is CSVYDRDPNTGELFF. Written as DNA, the CDR3 is TGCAGCGTCTACGACAGGGACCCGAACACCGGGGAGCTGTTTTTT.

The chain combines TRBV10-1 with TRBJ1-1; 9 bases are a match to TRBD1. V gave up 6 bases and J gave up 4 bases; unmatched junction bases: 6. Germline V gives CDR1 WNHNN, CDR2 SYGVQD (reference sequence). The CDR3 is made up of 14 amino acids. The CDR3 DNA follows: TGCGCCAGCAGGAGGGGACAGGGAGGCACTGAAGCTTTCTTT. Translated: CASRRGQGGTEAFF.

The chain links TRBV24-1 to TRBJ1-2; 10 nucleotides agree with TRBD1. Unmatched junction bases numbered 9, after V lost 4 bases and J lost 8 bases. Germline V CDR1 and CDR2: KGHDR, SFDVKD. This CDR3 has 15 amino acids. The CDR3 DNA is TGTGCCACCAGTGACCCCCGGACAGGGGGGAGCGGCTACACCTTC. Translation: CATSDPRTGGSGYTF.

This clone was counted only a few times. CDR3 residues: CASSYRRRAGGSYEQYF. The CDR3 region has the DNA TGTGCCAGCAGTTACCGCCGGCGGGCGGGGGGCTCCTACGAGCAGTACTTC. The V call is TRBV6-2 or TRBV6-3, the J call TRBJ2-7; 8 nucleotides match TRBD2. The ends lost 2 bases at V and 0 bases at J; junction bases unmatched: 9. The length of the CDR3 is 17 residues. Germline loops: CDR1 MNHEY, CDR2 SVGEGT.

This clone was observed a handful of times. At one end the junction does not follow the germline gene, possibly because of a read error. The chain links TRBV5-1 to TRBJ2-2; possible D gene TRBD1, 6 bases. The length of the CDR3 is 16 residues. Germline-derived CDR1 and CDR2 are SGHRS and YFSETQ. CDR3 DNA: TGCGCCAGTAGCTTATATGTGGCAGGGGACACCGGGGAGCTGTTTTTT. Amino acid sequence: CASSLYVAGDTGELFF. The full variable domain, with the rest looked up from reference TRBV5-1 and TRBJ2-2, is KAGVTQTPRYLIKTRGQQVTLSCSPISGHRSVSWYQQTPGQGLQFLFEYFSETQRNKGNFPGRFSGRQFSNSRSEMNVSTLELGDSALYLCASSLYVAGDTGELFFGEGSRLTVL.

The chain carries TRBV9 and TRBJ1-6; D may be TRBD1 (5 bases). This CDR3 spans 14 amino acids. The germline CDR1 and CDR2 sequences are SGDLS and YYNGEE. V was clipped by 3 bases and J by 7 bases, with 11 bases between them. In nucleotides, the CDR3 is TGTGCCAGCAGCGAAGGGGTTTGGAATTCACCCCTCCACTTT. Its translation is CASSEGVWNSPLHF.

V gene TRBV4-3 combines with J gene TRBJ2-3; 7 nucleotides agree with TRBD2. The germline gives CDR1 LGHNA, CDR2 YSLEER. The length of the CDR3 is 17 residues. After removal of 1 base from V and 4 bases from J, the junction contained 11 bases not matched to a gene. In DNA, the CDR3 is TGCGCCAGCAGCCAAGCCACCCGGCCGGGAGGTTCAGATACGCAGTATTTT. Encoded protein: CASSQATRPGGSDTQYF.

The chain has TRBV10-3 and TRBJ2-3; tentative D call: TRBD1 (6 bases). Germline V gives CDR1 ENHRY, CDR2 SYGVKD. V lost 3 bases, J lost 1 base, and 11 bases lay in between. This CDR3 spans 15 amino acids. The CDR3 nucleotides read TGTGCCATCAGTGAACAGGGTAGGGGCACAGATACGCAGTATTTT. This codes for CAISEQGRGTDTQYF.

The rearrangement uses TRBV28 and TRBJ2-1, with 10 bases fitting TRBD2. This CDR3 spans 15 amino acids. Germline-derived CDR1 and CDR2 are MDHEN and SYDVKM. After removal of 6 bases from V and 2 bases from J, the junction contained 4 bases not matched to a gene. CDR3 in DNA: TGTGCCAGCAGCTGGGGGACTAGCGCCTACAATGAGCAGTTCTTC. It is translated as CASSWGTSAYNEQFF.

V is TRBV29-1 and J is TRBJ1-1, with TRBD1 matching over 7 bases. The CDR3 sequence is 12 residues long. Germline-derived CDR1 and CDR2 are SQVTM and ANQGSEA. The junction had 6 bases not matched to a gene; V was cut back by 6 bases and J by 5 bases. In nucleotides, the CDR3 is TGCAGCGTCCTAACAGGGGTAACTGAAGCTTTCTTT. Amino acid sequence: CSVLTGVTEAFF.